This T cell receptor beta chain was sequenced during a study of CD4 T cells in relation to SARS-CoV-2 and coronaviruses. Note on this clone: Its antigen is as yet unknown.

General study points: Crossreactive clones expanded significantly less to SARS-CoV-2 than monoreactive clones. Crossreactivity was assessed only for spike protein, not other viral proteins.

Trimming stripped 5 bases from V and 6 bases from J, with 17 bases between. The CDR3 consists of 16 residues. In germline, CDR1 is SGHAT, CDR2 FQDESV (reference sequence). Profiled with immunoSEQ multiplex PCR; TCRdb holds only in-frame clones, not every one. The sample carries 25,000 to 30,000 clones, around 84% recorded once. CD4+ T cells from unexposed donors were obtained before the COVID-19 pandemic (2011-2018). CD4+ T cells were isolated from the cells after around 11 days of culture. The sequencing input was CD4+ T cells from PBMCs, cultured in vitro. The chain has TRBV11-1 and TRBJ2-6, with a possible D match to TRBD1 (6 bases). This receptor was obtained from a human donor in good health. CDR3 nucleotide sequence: TGTGCCAGCAGCCCAGGGGCGGGCCCGGTGGCCAACGTCCTGACTTTC. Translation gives CASSPGAGPVANVLTF.